This is a list of T cell receptor beta chains from one sample in a study of identical twins' blood T cells. TCRdb analysed the 5' RACE reads with MiXCR anew, one entry per CDR3 protein. The sample includes 300,000 to 400,000 distinct CDR3 sequences, over 25% seen only once; the top ten take 6% to 7%. Sequencing was done on a sample of PBMCs. These receptor sequences come from a woman aged 18-55 years in good health. Both conserved end residues are part of each CDR3. Each record gives: clone size, J gene, V gene, CDR3 protein. Rows may omit the clone size; those that give it use once, few, many or a size class.

clone_size: NA
j_call: TRBJ1-1
v_call: TRBV19
cdr3_aa: CASSRWSTEAFF

clone_size: NA
j_call: TRBJ1-1
v_call: TRBV20-1
cdr3_aa: CSARIVLGVQGQAFF

clone_size: few
j_call: TRBJ1-1
v_call: TRBV11-2
cdr3_aa: CASSYSGVGEAFF

clone_size: few
j_call: TRBJ1-2
v_call: TRBV20-1
cdr3_aa: CSARDGRGHYGYTF

clone_size: many
j_call: TRBJ1-1
v_call: TRBV28
cdr3_aa: CASSFHLGGRENTEAFF

clone_size: NA
j_call: TRBJ2-1
v_call: TRBV5-1
cdr3_aa: CARSWTLSSYNEQFF

clone_size: NA
j_call: TRBJ1-5
v_call: TRBV12-3/TRBV12-4
cdr3_aa: CASSGGTSNQPQHF

clone_size: NA
j_call: TRBJ1-1
v_call: TRBV10-3
cdr3_aa: CAISEGRSEAFF

clone_size: few
j_call: TRBJ1-5
v_call: TRBV20-1
cdr3_aa: CSAKGANQPQHF

clone_size: many
j_call: TRBJ2-7
v_call: TRBV11-2
cdr3_aa: CASSAGTSPHEQYF

clone_size: NA
j_call: TRBJ2-4
v_call: TRBV5-4
cdr3_aa: CASSLRGPKNIQYF

clone_size: NA
j_call: TRBJ1-4
v_call: TRBV2
cdr3_aa: CAIGGRVGEKLFF

clone_size: few
j_call: TRBJ1-2
v_call: TRBV5-8
cdr3_aa: CASSFTGGVDYGYTF

clone_size: few
j_call: TRBJ1-4
v_call: TRBV28
cdr3_aa: CASSSGGAREKLFF

clone_size: NA
j_call: TRBJ2-1
v_call: TRBV6-5
cdr3_aa: CATRGRSSYNDQFF

clone_size: few
j_call: TRBJ2-1
v_call: TRBV9
cdr3_aa: CASSGGPYNEQFF

clone_size: many
j_call: TRBJ2-2
v_call: TRBV7-6
cdr3_aa: CASSRYTGELFF

clone_size: once
j_call: TRBJ1-1
v_call: TRBV20-1
cdr3_aa: CSARSYTEAFF

clone_size: NA
j_call: TRBJ1-1
v_call: TRBV19
cdr3_aa: CARKLTRGNTEAFF

clone_size: NA
j_call: TRBJ1-1
v_call: TRBV5-1
cdr3_aa: CASSLVWGQSNTEAFF

clone_size: NA
j_call: TRBJ2-1
v_call: TRBV7-9
cdr3_aa: CASRIAGYNEQFF

clone_size: few
j_call: TRBJ1-2
v_call: TRBV7-9
cdr3_aa: CASSLGQGAQNYGYTF

clone_size: NA
j_call: TRBJ2-1
v_call: TRBV15
cdr3_aa: CATSRVPLATYNEQFF

clone_size: few
j_call: TRBJ2-1
v_call: TRBV4-1
cdr3_aa: CASSQFPAPTTMKQFF

clone_size: NA
j_call: TRBJ1-1
v_call: TRBV15
cdr3_aa: CATSREGRIGTEAFF

clone_size: NA
j_call: TRBJ2-7
v_call: TRBV12-3/TRBV12-4
cdr3_aa: CASSSWTVNYEQYF

clone_size: few
j_call: TRBJ2-2
v_call: TRBV29-1
cdr3_aa: CSVGQARGELFF

clone_size: NA
j_call: TRBJ1-2
v_call: TRBV29-1
cdr3_aa: CSAATDTQGYTF

clone_size: many
j_call: TRBJ1-5
v_call: TRBV29-1
cdr3_aa: CSVGEGNQPQHF

clone_size: many
j_call: TRBJ1-2
v_call: TRBV14
cdr3_aa: CASSQEASGVDYGYTF

clone_size: few
j_call: TRBJ1-1
v_call: TRBV4-3
cdr3_aa: CASSHQRTGADEAFF

clone_size: NA
j_call: TRBJ1-5
v_call: TRBV18
cdr3_aa: CASSPRQFANQPQHF

clone_size: few
j_call: TRBJ1-1
v_call: TRBV5-1
cdr3_aa: CASRSDGNTEAFF

clone_size: NA
j_call: TRBJ2-3
v_call: TRBV20-1
cdr3_aa: CSVQLDTNTRYF

clone_size: once
j_call: TRBJ1-3
v_call: TRBV5-1
cdr3_aa: CASSPGQIGNTIYF

clone_size: few
j_call: TRBJ1-4
v_call: TRBV20-1
cdr3_aa: CSAPRALPDATNEKLFF

clone_size: few
j_call: TRBJ1-2
v_call: TRBV7-2
cdr3_aa: CASSFSGAPYGYTF

clone_size: NA
j_call: TRBJ1-5
v_call: TRBV19
cdr3_aa: CASISNWGNQPQHF

clone_size: NA
j_call: TRBJ1-5
v_call: TRBV29-1
cdr3_aa: CSVSTGTGVQPQHF

clone_size: once
j_call: TRBJ2-1
v_call: TRBV7-2
cdr3_aa: CASSLGGASNEQFF

clone_size: few
j_call: TRBJ2-7
v_call: TRBV6-1
cdr3_aa: CASRARSGNYEQYF

clone_size: few
j_call: TRBJ2-3
v_call: TRBV7-8
cdr3_aa: CASSLEQPGDTQYF

clone_size: few
j_call: TRBJ2-1
v_call: TRBV29-1
cdr3_aa: CSAKRGGEQFF

clone_size: NA
j_call: TRBJ2-7
v_call: TRBV10-3
cdr3_aa: CAISVGAEQYF

clone_size: NA
j_call: TRBJ1-2
v_call: TRBV19
cdr3_aa: CASMPRALGGYTF

clone_size: few
j_call: TRBJ1-1
v_call: TRBV20-1
cdr3_aa: CSARDGRLTEAFF

clone_size: many
j_call: TRBJ1-3
v_call: TRBV5-1
cdr3_aa: CASSLGTGASGNTIYF

clone_size: NA
j_call: TRBJ1-2
v_call: TRBV7-8
cdr3_aa: CASSLGVAGVNYGYTF

clone_size: few
j_call: TRBJ1-6
v_call: TRBV20-1
cdr3_aa: CSARESGNNSPLHF

clone_size: NA
j_call: TRBJ2-3
v_call: TRBV20-1
cdr3_aa: CSAAGTSADTQYF

clone_size: many
j_call: TRBJ1-3
v_call: TRBV2
cdr3_aa: CASRQDSGNTIYF

clone_size: many
j_call: TRBJ1-2
v_call: TRBV12-5
cdr3_aa: CASGPSGRATYGYTF

clone_size: NA
j_call: TRBJ1-4
v_call: TRBV20-1
cdr3_aa: CSATPRRGRNEKLFF

clone_size: few
j_call: TRBJ2-7
v_call: TRBV11-1
cdr3_aa: CASSVGTAYEQYF

clone_size: NA
j_call: TRBJ1-2
v_call: TRBV9
cdr3_aa: CASSVLDRVGGYTF

clone_size: NA
j_call: TRBJ2-7
v_call: TRBV20-1
cdr3_aa: CSAHGQAHYEQYF

clone_size: NA
j_call: TRBJ1-1
v_call: TRBV20-1
cdr3_aa: CSAEGQGDTEAFF